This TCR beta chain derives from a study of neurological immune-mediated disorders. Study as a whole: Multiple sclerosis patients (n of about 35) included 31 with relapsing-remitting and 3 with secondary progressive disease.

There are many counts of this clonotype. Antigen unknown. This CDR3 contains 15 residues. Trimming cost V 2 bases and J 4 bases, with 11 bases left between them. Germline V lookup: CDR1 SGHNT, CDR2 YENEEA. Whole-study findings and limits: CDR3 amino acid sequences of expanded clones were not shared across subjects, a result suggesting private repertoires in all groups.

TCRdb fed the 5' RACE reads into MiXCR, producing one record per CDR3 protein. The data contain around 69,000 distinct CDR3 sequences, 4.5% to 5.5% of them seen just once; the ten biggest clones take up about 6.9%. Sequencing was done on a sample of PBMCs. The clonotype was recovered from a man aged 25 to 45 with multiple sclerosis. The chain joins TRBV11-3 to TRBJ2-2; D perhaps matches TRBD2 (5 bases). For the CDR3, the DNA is TGTGCCAGCAGCTTACGCGGAGGTGGCACCGGGGAGCTGTTTTTT. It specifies CASSLRGGGTGELFF.